This T cell receptor (beta chain) stems from a study of neurological immune-mediated disorders (dated by TCRdb to about 2019). In the study overall: Peripheral blood TCR-beta repertoires from patients with HTLV-I-associated myelopathy (HAM/TSP), patients with multiple sclerosis, and healthy controls were compared in the study using UMI-based sequencing. Alongside PBMC samples, the set of approximately 100 TCR-beta libraries contained longitudinal samples, technical triplicates, and paired CD4+ and CD8+ T-cell subsets that had been sorted. Longitudinal HAM/TSP and healthy donors had 3 time-points each (3-40 month intervals). The cohort was made up of 68 subjects, consisting of some 15 HAM/TSP patients, about 34 multiple sclerosis patients and about 20 healthy controls.

V is clipped by 0 bases and J by 0 bases, and the sequence between their germline boundaries is 11 bases long. The CDR3 goes from the cysteine to the phenylalanine over 15 residues. The read is trimmed to its CDR3 DNA, 45 bases read in frame from base 1. CDR1 and CDR2, per the germline V gene (reference sequence), are DFQATT and SNEGSKA. In its sample, this clonotype was seen many times. This clone's antigen is unknown. Base qualities are not provided; no much larger clone lies one nucleotide away. Overall results and qualifications from the work: TCR clonal expansion was highest in HAM/TSP patients and lowest in MS patients, with MS patients falling below even healthy controls. No identical CDR3 amino acid sequences were shared among expanded clones across subjects, suggesting private TCR-beta repertoires in all groups.

This specimen's time point label, interpreted: longitudinal time-point 3. For the unsorted PBMC libraries, 2 million PBMCs were stored in RNAlater at -80 degrees C until RNA extraction and were used to generate the libraries. PBMCs were separated from peripheral blood using Ficoll-Hypaque density gradient centrifugation and then cryopreserved in liquid nitrogen. cDNA was synthesized by template-switch 5'RACE using a primer carrying a 10-nucleotide random unique molecular identifier by which each TCR transcript was tagged. Every sequencing run covered 15-18 subjects and yielded more than 180 million TCR-beta sequences. The RNeasy kit was used to extract total RNA. TCR-beta VDJ regions were amplified with primers for the TCR constant region and the 5'RACE anchor, using the KAPA Real-time Library Amplification kit. Sample indexes and Illumina adaptors were added in a first PCR, after which library yield was increased in a second PCR. After purification with Ampure beads, the TCR product of roughly 650 bp was size-selected on a 2% E-gel SizeSelection system. Before pooling, library quality was checked on a Bioanalyzer, concentration was measured with Qubit, and libraries were quantified with the Kapa Library Quantification kit. An Illumina HiSeq 2500 was used to sequence the libraries paired-end at 2 x 150 bp. To increase sequence diversity, about 24-32% phiX was spiked into each library pool. In the authors' own workflow: Quality-filtered reads were processed with the UMI-based MiGEC pipeline, which removed over 80% of raw TCR sequences during error correction. IMGT germline references were used for alignment of VDJ genes, and clonotypes were defined by a unique CDR3 amino acid sequence together with V-J genes. Clonal expansion, Shannon diversity and CDR3 relatedness (CalcPairwiseDistances, ClusterSamples) were evaluated with VDJtools, and phylogenetic trees were built with CLCbio workbench. Clones with at least 8 unique UMIs were defined as expanded, with this threshold being based on coefficient-of-variation modelling across technical triplicates. TCRdb's own reprocessing of the public reads used fastp at Q25 and MiXCR and kept productive beta chains. Identical CDR3 protein sequences are pooled into one entry, listed with their most common genes and DNA. TCRdb's processing, not the authors' own work, is the source of the V and J calls. The table for this sample lists fewer than 50,000 distinct CDR3 sequences; about 12% of them were counted only once. Around 8.8% of the sample is held by the ten biggest clonotypes.

This sequence originates from a male donor with HTLV-1-associated myelopathy (HAM/TSP). Sequences were obtained from PBMCs. The chain is assembled from TRBV20-1 and TRBJ2-5, with the D gene too uncertain to name. The DNA reads as follows: TGCAGTGCTAGAGATCTTGTCGGGTACCAAGAGACCCAGTACTTC. Translation gives CSARDLVGYQETQYF.